These 13 T cell receptor beta chains originate from one sample sequenced in a study of shared clonotypes between healthy human individuals. Assay used: immunoSEQ multiplex PCR; TCRdb lists only in-frame clones, some missing. Of almost 750,000 clones listed, approximately 77% are singletons. The sequencing input was memory CD4+ T cells sorted from blood. Described subset: CD45RA-negative fraction. These receptors originate from a woman aged 25 to 39 in good health.

The J gene is TRBJ2-3, the V gene TRBV7-9, with 10 positions matching TRBD2. Germline CDR1 reads SEHNR; CDR2 reads FQNEAQ (reference sequence). This CDR3 has 16 amino acids. The V and J ends lost 4 bases and 1 base, in that order; junction bases with no gene match: 5. CDR3 protein: CASSSTGLAGTDTQYF. CDR3 sequence (DNA): TGTGCCAGCAGCTCCACCGGACTAGCGGGCACAGATACGCAGTATTTT.

The V call is TRBV7-3, the J call TRBJ2-2; D not resolved. This CDR3 comprises 15 residues. CDR1 is SGHTA, CDR2 FQGTGA, per germline. The V end was cut by 1 base, the J end by 4 bases, with 10 bases between. DNA of the CDR3: TGTGCCAGCAGCTTAAGTGCTAGAGGCACCGGGGAGCTGTTTTTT. It codes for CASSLSARGTGELFF.

This clone was observed a few times. The chain carries TRBV28 and TRBJ2-7, with a weak D call TRBD2 (7 bases). CDR1 and CDR2 (germline): MDHEN, SYDVKM. Trimming took off 8 bases at V and 2 bases at J, with 19 bases between the two ends. The CDR3 has 15 residues. CDR3 sequence: CASRFSGGGAYEQYF. CDR3 coding DNA: TGTGCCAGCCGCTTTTCTGGGGGGGGCGCCTACGAGCAGTACTTC.

CDR3 amino acids: CASSLDGQYPNTEAFF. DNA of the CDR3: TGCGCCAGCAGCTTGGACGGGCAGTATCCAAACACTGAAGCTTTCTTT. V gene TRBV5-1 combines with J gene TRBJ1-1, with D unresolved. CDR1 SGHRS and CDR2 YFSETQ come from the germline V gene. V lost 0 bases and J 2 bases, leaving 14 bases between the germline ends. This CDR3 comprises 16 residues.

The chain couples TRBV4-2 to TRBJ2-5; D could derive from TRBD1 or TRBD2 (6 bases each). The CDR3 has 14 amino acids. The germline CDR1 and CDR2 sequences are LGHNA and YNFKEQ. V was shortened by 4 bases and J by 5 bases, with 14 bases between the two germline ends. The CDR3 bases are TGTGCCAGCAGCCCGGGGGCAAGGGAGGAGACCCAGTACTTC. Translating gives CASSPGAREETQYF.

The V gene is TRBV6-4, the J gene TRBJ2-2, with D maybe TRBD1 (6 bases). The length of the CDR3 is 15 residues. Trimming shortened V by 5 bases and J by 7 bases, and 17 bases separated the two germline ends. Germline loops: CDR1 MRHNA, CDR2 SNTAGT. The CDR3 reads CASSSWTVSGGELFF. The CDR3 nucleotides are TGTGCCAGCAGTTCTTGGACAGTCTCCGGCGGGGAGCTGTTTTTT.

The chain combines TRBV19 with TRBJ2-7; D might be TRBD1 (6 bases). CDR3 length equals 14 residues. V gave up 6 bases and J gave up 6 bases, with 18 bases separating them. CDR1 is LNHDA and CDR2 is SQIVND in the germline V gene (reference sequence). CDR3: CASRTTQGAREQYF. For the CDR3, the DNA is TGTGCCAGTAGAACTACACAGGGAGCCCGCGAGCAGTACTTC.

V gene TRBV2 combines with J gene TRBJ1-4; the D gene is possibly TRBD1 (5 bases). Trimming removed 4 bases at V and 6 bases at J, with 9 bases between. This CDR3 is built from 13 residues. Germline V CDR1 and CDR2: SNHLY, FYNNEI. This CDR3 is CASSAGTYEKLFF. As DNA, the CDR3 is TGTGCCAGCAGTGCAGGGACTTATGAAAAACTGTTTTTT.

As concerns this clone: The sample carries other DNA sequences with the same CDR3. V and J are TRBV18 and TRBJ2-7, with D unresolved. CDR1 is KGHSH and CDR2 is LQKENI in the germline V gene. There are 11 residues in the CDR3. Trimming shortened V by 1 base and J by 5 bases, and 3 bases separated the two germline ends. The DNA of the CDR3 is TGTGCCAGCTCACCACACCACGAGCAGTACTTC. Protein product: CASSPHHEQYF.

This clone came up once. The rearrangement uses TRBV19 and TRBJ1-5; maybe TRBD1 (5 bases). The CDR3 loop spans 15 amino acids. V lost 1 base to trimming and J lost 1 base, with 8 bases between them. Germline V CDR1 and CDR2: LNHDA, SQIVND (reference sequence). The CDR3 DNA reads TGTGCCAGTAGTATAGTCCGGGACAGCAATCAGCCCCAGCATTTT. This encodes CASSIVRDSNQPQHF.

CDR3 sequence (DNA): TGTGCCAGCAGCTTTAGCGGGGGGAGGCTCGATGAGCAGTTCTTC. Amino acids: CASSFSGGRLDEQFF. This rearrangement joins TRBV7-9 to TRBJ2-1, with 10 bases lining up with TRBD2. The CDR3 has 15 residues. Looked up from germline, CDR1 is SEHNR and CDR2 is FQNEAQ (reference sequence). Unmatched junction bases numbered 7, after V lost 3 bases and J lost 8 bases.

This clone was seen only once. The J gene is TRBJ1-2, the V gene TRBV29-1; 8 nucleotides match TRBD1. Trimming took 7 bases from V and 3 from J; bases not matched to a gene: 4. The CDR3 has 12 amino acids. Per germline, CDR1 SQVTM and CDR2 ANQGSEA. The CDR3 DNA is TGCAGCGCCCAGGGGGCTGACTATGGCTACACCTTC. Protein: CSAQGADYGYTF.

About this clone: Other nucleotide sequences in the sample specify the same CDR3. This chain links TRBV6-1 with TRBJ2-2; D possibly corresponds to TRBD2 (6 bases). The ends were cut back, 3 bases at V and 2 bases at J, with 7 bases in the middle. This CDR3 has 14 residues. Germline values: CDR1 MNHNS, CDR2 SASEGT. The CDR3 reads CASSEGGNTGELFF. For the CDR3, the DNA is TGTGCCAGCAGTGAGGGGGGAAACACCGGGGAGCTGTTTTTT.